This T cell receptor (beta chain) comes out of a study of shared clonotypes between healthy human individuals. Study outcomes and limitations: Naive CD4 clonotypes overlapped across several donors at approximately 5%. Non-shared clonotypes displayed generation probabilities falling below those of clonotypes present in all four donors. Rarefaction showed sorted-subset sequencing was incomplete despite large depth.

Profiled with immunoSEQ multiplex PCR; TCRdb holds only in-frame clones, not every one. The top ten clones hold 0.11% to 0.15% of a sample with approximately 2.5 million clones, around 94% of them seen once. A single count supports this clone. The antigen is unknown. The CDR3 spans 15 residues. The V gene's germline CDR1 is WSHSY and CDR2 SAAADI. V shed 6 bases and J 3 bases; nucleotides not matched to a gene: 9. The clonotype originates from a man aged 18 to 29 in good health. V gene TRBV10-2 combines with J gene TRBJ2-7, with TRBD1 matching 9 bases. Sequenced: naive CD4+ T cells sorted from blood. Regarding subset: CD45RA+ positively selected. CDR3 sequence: CASSDTGTGNYEQYF. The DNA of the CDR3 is TGCGCCAGCAGCGACACCGGGACAGGGAACTACGAGCAGTACTTC.